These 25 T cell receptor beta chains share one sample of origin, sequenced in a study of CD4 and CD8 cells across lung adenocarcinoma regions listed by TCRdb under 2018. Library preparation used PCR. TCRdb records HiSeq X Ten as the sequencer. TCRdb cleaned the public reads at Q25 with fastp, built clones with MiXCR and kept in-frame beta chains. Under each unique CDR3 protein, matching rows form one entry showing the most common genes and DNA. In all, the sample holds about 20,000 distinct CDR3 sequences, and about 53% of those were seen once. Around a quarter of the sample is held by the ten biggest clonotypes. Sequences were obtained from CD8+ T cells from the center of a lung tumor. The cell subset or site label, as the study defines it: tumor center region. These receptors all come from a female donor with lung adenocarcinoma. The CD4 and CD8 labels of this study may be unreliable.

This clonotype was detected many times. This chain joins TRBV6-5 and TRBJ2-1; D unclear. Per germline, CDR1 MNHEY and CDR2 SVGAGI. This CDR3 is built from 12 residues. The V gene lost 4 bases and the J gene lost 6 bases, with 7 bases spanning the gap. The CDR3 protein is CASSLQSNEQFF. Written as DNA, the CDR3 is TGTGCCAGCAGTTTACAGTCCAATGAGCAGTTCTTC.

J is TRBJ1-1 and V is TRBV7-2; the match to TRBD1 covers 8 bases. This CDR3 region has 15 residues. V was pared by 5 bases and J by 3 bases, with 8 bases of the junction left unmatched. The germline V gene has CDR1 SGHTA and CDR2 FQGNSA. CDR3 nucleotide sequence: TGTGCCAGCAGCATAAGGACAGGGCGGGACACTGAAGCTTTCTTT. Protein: CASSIRTGRDTEAFF.

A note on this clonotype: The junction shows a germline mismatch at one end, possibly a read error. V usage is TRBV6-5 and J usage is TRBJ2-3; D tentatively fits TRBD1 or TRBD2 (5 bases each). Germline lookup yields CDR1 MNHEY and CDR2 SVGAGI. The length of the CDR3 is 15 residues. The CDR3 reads CARSSGQTTTDTQYF. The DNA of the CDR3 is TGTGCCCGCAGTTCGGGGCAGACTACCACAGATACGCAGTATTTT.

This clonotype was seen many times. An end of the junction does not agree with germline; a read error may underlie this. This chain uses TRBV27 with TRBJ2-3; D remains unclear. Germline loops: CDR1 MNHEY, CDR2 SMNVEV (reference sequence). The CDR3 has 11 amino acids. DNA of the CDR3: TGTGCCAGCGGTGCTCAAGATACCCAGTATTTC. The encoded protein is CASGAQDTQYF.

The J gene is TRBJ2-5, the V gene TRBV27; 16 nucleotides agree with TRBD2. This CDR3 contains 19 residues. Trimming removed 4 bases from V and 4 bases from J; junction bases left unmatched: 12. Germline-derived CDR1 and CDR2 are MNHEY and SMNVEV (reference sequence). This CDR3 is CASSSLSGTSGGARETQYF. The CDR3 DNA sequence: TGTGCCAGCAGTTCCCTTTCCGGGACTAGCGGGGGGGCCAGAGAGACCCAGTACTTC.

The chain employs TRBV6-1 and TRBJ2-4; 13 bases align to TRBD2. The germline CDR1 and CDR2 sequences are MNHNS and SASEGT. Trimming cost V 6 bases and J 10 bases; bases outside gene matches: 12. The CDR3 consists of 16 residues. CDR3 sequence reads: CASRRRTSGRPDIQYF. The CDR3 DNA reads TGTGCCAGCAGAAGAAGGACTAGCGGGAGACCCGATATTCAGTACTTC.

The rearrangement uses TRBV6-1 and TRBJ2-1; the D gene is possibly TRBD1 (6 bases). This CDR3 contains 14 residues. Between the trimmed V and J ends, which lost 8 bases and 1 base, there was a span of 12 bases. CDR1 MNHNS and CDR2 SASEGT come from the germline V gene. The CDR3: CASLRGGSYNEQFF. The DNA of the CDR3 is TGTGCCAGCCTCAGAGGGGGATCCTACAATGAGCAGTTCTTC.

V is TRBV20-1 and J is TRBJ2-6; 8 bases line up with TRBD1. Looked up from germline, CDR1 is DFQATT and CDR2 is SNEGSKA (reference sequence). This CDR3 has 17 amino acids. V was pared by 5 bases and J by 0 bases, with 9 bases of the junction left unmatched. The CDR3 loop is CSAWTGLLSSGANVLTF. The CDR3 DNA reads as TGCAGTGCTTGGACAGGGCTCCTAAGCTCTGGGGCCAACGTCCTGACTTTC.

The CDR3 is CASSYQTSTNEQYF. CDR3 in DNA: TGTGCCAGCAGCTACCAGACTAGCACCAATGAGCAGTACTTC. The chain couples TRBV3-1 to TRBJ2-1, with 7 bases lining up with TRBD2. The J call may not be correct, given that the DNA end is closer to TRBJ2-7. Per the germline V gene, CDR1 is LGHDT and CDR2 is YNNKEL (reference sequence). The CDR3 is 14 residues long.

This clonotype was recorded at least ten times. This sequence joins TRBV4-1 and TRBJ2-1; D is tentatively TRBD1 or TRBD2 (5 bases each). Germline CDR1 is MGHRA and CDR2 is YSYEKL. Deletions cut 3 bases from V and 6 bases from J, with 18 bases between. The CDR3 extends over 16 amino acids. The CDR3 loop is CASSHYVGDPGNEQFF. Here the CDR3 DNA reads TGCGCCAGCAGCCATTACGTAGGGGACCCCGGCAATGAGCAGTTCTTC.

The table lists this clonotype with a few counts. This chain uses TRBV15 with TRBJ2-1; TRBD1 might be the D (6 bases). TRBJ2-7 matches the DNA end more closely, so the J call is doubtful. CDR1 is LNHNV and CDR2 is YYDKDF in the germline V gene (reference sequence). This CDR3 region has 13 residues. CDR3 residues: CATSKEQGDEQYF. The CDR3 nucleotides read TGTGCCACCAGCAAAGAACAGGGTGACGAGCAGTACTTC.

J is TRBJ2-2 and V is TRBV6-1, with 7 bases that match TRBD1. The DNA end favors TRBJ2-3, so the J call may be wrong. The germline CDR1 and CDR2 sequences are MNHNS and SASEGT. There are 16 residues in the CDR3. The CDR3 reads CASSVRGGANTGAQYF. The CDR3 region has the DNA TGTGCCAGCAGTGTGCGAGGGGGCGCGAACACCGGGGCGCAGTATTTT.

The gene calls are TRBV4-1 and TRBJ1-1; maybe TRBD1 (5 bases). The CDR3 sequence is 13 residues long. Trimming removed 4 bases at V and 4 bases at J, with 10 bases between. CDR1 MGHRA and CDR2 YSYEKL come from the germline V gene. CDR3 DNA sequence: TGCGCCAGCAGCCGCCAGGGAAGCACTGAAGCTTTCTTT. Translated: CASSRQGSTEAFF.

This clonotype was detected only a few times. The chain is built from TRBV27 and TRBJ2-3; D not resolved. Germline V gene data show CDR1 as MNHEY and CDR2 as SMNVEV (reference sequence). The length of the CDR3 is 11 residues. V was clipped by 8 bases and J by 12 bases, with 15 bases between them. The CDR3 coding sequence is TGTGCCAGCCGTCCTCCAGAGACCCAGTATTTT. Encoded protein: CASRPPETQYF.

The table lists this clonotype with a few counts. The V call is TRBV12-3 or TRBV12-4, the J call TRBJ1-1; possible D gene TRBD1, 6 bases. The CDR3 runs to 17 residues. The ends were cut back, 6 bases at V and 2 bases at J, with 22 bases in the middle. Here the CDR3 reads CASRSFRGSWTNTEAFF. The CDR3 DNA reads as TGTGCCAGCAGAAGTTTTAGGGGGTCTTGGACAAACACTGAAGCTTTCTTT.

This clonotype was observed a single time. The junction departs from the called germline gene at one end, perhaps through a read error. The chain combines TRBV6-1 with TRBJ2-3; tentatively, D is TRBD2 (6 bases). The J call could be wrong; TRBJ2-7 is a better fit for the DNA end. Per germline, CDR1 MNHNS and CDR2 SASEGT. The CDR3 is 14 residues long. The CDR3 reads CASRSGRDLGTQYF. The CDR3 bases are TGTGCGAGCAGGAGCGGGCGGGACCTGGGGACGCAGTACTTC.

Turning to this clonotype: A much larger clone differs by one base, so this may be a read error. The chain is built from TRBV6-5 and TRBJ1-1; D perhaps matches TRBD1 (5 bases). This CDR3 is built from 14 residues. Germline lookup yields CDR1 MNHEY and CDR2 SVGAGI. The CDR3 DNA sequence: TGTGCCACCAGTTTAGGGGACCTGAACACTGAAGCTTTCTTT. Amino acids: CATSLGDLNTEAFF.

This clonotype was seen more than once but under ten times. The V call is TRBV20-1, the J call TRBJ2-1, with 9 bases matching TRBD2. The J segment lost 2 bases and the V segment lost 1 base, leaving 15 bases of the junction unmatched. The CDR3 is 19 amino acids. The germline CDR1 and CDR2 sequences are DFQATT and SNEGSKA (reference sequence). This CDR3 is CSARAASSGREGTYNEQFF. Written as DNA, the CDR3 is TGCAGTGCTAGAGCCGCCTCGTCGGGGCGGGAGGGAACCTACAATGAGCAGTTCTTC.

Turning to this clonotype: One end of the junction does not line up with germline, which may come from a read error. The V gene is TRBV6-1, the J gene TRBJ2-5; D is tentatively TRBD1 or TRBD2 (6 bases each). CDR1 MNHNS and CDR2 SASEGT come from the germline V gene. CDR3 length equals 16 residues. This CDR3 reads CASRCHGGGRQETQYF. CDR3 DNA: TGTGCCAGCAGGTGCCACGGGGGCGGCCGCCAAGAGACGCAGTATTTC.

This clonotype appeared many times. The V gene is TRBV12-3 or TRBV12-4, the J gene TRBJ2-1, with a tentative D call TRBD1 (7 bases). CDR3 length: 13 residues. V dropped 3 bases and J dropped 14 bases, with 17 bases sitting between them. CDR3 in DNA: TGTGCCAGCAGTTTTACGCGGGACAGCGCTAAGTTCTTC. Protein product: CASSFTRDSAKFF.

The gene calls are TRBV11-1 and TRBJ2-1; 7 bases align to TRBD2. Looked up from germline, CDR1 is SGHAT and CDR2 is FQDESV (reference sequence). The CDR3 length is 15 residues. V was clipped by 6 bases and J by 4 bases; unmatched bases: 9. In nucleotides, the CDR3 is TGTGCCAGCAGGGAGGGGACTAACCCTTACAATGAGCAGTTCTTC. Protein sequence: CASREGTNPYNEQFF.

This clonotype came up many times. Here the CDR3 DNA reads TGTGCCAGCGGTATGTTCCGGGAGAGGGGGACCGGGGAGCTGTTTTTT. This gives the protein CASGMFRERGTGELFF. This chain links TRBV12-3 or TRBV12-4 with TRBJ2-2; TRBD1 or TRBD2 may be the D gene (6 bases each). The CDR3 is made up of 16 amino acids. Trimming removed 8 bases from V and 5 bases from J, with 21 bases in between.

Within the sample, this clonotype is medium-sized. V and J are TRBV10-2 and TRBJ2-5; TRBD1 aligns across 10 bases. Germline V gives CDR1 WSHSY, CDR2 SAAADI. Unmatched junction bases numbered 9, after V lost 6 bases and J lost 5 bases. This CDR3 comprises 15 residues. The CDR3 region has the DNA TGCGCCAGCAGCTGGGGACAGGGGATGTCGGAGACCCAGTACTTC. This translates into CASSWGQGMSETQYF.

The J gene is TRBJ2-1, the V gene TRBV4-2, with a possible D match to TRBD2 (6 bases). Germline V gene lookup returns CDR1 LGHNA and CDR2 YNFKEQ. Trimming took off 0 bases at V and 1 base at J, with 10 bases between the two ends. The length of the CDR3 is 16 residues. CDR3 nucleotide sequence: TGTGCCAGCAGCCAAGATTTGGCGGGGTCCTACAATGAGCAGTTCTTC. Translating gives CASSQDLAGSYNEQFF.

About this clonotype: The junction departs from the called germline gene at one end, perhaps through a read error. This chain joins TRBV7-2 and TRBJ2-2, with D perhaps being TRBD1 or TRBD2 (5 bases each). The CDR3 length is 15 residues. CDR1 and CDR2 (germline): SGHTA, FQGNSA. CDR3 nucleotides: TGTGCCATGGGCCGACTGGCGGTGGGCACCGGGGCGCTGTTTTTT. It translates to CAMGRLAVGTGALFF.